Listed below are T cell receptor beta chains from one sample, sequenced in a study of memory CD4+ T cells and cytomegalovirus serostatus. The data were produced by immunoSEQ multiplex PCR, yet TCRdb's version contains in-frame clones alone and is incomplete. The profile shows just over 40,000 clones, about 85% of them singletons. The sequenced sample was memory CD4+ T cells from blood. The receptors come from an adult in good health and CMV-seronegative. CDR3s include the opening cysteine and the closing phenylalanine or tryptophan. D genes are given only for firm matches. Clone size is given for some rows only: seen once, a few or many times, or a class if the clone is expanded.

CDR3 DNA,CDR3 protein,V gene,clone size,J gene,D gene
TGTGCCAGCAGCGACACCGTTTATGGCTACACCTTC,CASSDTVYGYTF,TRBV5-8,NA,TRBJ1-2,NA
TGTGCCAGCAGTCCCACAGGAGGGGGTCTACAGCCCCAGCATTTT,CASSPTGGGLQPQHF,TRBV28,NA,TRBJ1-5,NA
TGTGCCAGCAGTGAAAGGTTAAGTGAGTACCAGCCCCAGCATTTT,CASSERLSEYQPQHF,TRBV6-1,NA,TRBJ1-5,NA
TGTGCCAGCAGTGACCCCTTCGAGCAGTACTTC,CASSDPFEQYF,TRBV6-1,NA,TRBJ2-7,NA
TGTGCCAGCAGCCAAGGTTGGGGGACTGAAGCTTTCTTT,CASSQGWGTEAFF,TRBV7-3,NA,TRBJ1-1,NA
TGTGCTAGTGGTTTGGACACAGATACGCAGTATTTT,CASGLDTDTQYF,TRBV12-5,NA,TRBJ2-3,NA
TGTGCCAGCAGTTACTCTTCGAGCCCCTACGAGCAGTACTTC,CASSYSSSPYEQYF,TRBV6-5,NA,TRBJ2-7,NA
TGTGCCAGCTTCACCACGGGACAGATGAACACTGAAGCTTTCTTT,CASFTTGQMNTEAFF,TRBV6-5,NA,TRBJ1-1,TRBD1
TGTGCCAGCAGCGACGGACAGGGCCTCCAAGAGACCCAGTACTTC,CASSDGQGLQETQYF,TRBV5-4,NA,TRBJ2-5,TRBD1
TGTGCCAGCAGCTTAGCGGTTGGGTATACGCAGTATTTT,CASSLAVGYTQYF,TRBV7-9,NA,TRBJ2-3,NA
TGTGCCAGCACCAGCAGGCCGATGACCTACGAGCAGTACTTC,CASTSRPMTYEQYF,TRBV6-5,NA,TRBJ2-7,NA
TGTGCCAGTACGTCCCGGGACAGGGGAGGTGCTTATGGCTACACCTTC,CASTSRDRGGAYGYTF,TRBV19,NA,TRBJ1-2,TRBD1
TGTGCCAGCAGTGCAGACAGCCCGGCTCGGGAGACCCAGTACTTC,CASSADSPARETQYF,TRBV2,NA,TRBJ2-5,NA
TGCGCCAGCAGCCCTGGTGGGGTTATGGAAACTGAAGCTTTCTTT,CASSPGGVMETEAFF,TRBV5-1,NA,TRBJ1-1,NA
TGTGCCAGCAGCTCCACCCGTGTGACTGAAGCTTTCTTT,CASSSTRVTEAFF,TRBV7-9,few,TRBJ1-1,NA
TGTGCCAGTAGTATAGGGTCCGGGGAGCTGTTTTTT,CASSIGSGELFF,TRBV19,NA,TRBJ2-2,NA
TGTGCCATCAGTGAGTCAGAATCCTACAATGAGCAGTTCTTC,CAISESESYNEQFF,TRBV10-3,NA,TRBJ2-1,NA
TGTGCCAGCCTTGAGACGGGGAATCAGCCCCAGCATTTT,CASLETGNQPQHF,TRBV2,NA,TRBJ1-5,NA
TGCGCCAGCAGCTTGGTATCACAGGGGGCCGGGGGCTACACCTTC,CASSLVSQGAGGYTF,TRBV5-1,NA,TRBJ1-2,TRBD1
TGTGCCAGCCAAGTTACATGGAACACTGAAGCTTTCTTT,CASQVTWNTEAFF,TRBV6-1,few,TRBJ1-1,NA
TGTGCCAGCAGCTCCGGACAGTACAATCAGCCCCAGCATTTT,CASSSGQYNQPQHF,TRBV7-9,NA,TRBJ1-5,NA
TGCGCCAGCAGCTTGGAGGGGGGGTTCGGCAGCACAGATACGCAGTATTTT,CASSLEGGFGSTDTQYF,TRBV5-1,NA,TRBJ2-3,NA
TGTGCCAGCAGCCTCCAGGGAGCAGATACGCAGTATTTT,CASSLQGADTQYF,TRBV7-9,NA,TRBJ2-3,NA
TGTGCCAGCAGCGTAAATCACAAAAACATTCAGTACTTC,CASSVNHKNIQYF,TRBV9,NA,TRBJ2-4,NA
TGTGCCATCAGTGTGGCTTCTGGAAACACCATATATTTT,CAISVASGNTIYF,TRBV10-3,few,TRBJ1-3,NA
TGTGCCACCAGCAGAGATAATTACGGAAGCTCCTACGAGCAGTACTTC,CATSRDNYGSSYEQYF,TRBV15,once,TRBJ2-7,NA
TGTGCCAGCAGTGAATTGGGGCTTCCCTCCGAGCCCCAGCATTTT,CASSELGLPSEPQHF,TRBV6-1,NA,TRBJ1-5,NA